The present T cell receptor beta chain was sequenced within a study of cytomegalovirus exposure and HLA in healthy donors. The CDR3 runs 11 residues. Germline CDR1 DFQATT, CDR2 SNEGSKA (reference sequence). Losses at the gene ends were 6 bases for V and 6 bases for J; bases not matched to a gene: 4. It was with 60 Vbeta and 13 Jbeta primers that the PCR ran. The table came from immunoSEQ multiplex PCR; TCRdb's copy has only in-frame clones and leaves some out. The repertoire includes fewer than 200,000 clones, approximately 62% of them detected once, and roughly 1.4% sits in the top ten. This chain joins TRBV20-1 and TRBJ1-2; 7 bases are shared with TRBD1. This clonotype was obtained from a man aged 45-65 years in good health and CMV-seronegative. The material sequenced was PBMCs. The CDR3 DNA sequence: TGCAGTGCCAGAACAGGGGATGGCTACACCTTC. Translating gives CSARTGDGYTF.